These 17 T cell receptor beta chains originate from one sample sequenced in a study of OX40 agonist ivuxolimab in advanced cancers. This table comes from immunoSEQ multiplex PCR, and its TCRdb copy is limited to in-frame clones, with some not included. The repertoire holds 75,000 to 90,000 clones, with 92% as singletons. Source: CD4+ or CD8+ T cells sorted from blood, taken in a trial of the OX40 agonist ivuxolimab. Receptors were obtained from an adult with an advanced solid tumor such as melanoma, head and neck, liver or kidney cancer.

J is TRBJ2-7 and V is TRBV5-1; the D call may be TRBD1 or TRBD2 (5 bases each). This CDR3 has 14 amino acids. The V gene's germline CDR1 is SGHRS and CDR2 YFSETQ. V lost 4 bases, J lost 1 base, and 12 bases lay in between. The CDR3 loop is CASSVVGESYEQYF. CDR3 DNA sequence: TGCGCCAGCAGCGTCGTGGGGGAGTCCTACGAGCAGTACTTC.

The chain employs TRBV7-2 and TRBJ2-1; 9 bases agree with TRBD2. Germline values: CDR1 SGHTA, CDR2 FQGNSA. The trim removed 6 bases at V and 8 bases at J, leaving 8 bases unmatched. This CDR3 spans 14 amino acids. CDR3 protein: CASRQREAGDEQFF. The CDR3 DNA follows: TGTGCCAGCAGACAGCGGGAGGCTGGGGATGAGCAGTTCTTC. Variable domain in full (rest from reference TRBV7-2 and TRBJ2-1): GAGVSQSPSNKVTEKGKDVELRCDPISGHTALYWYRQSLGQGLEFLIYFQGNSAPDKSGLPSDRFSAERTGGSVSTLTIQRTQQEDSAVYLCASRQREAGDEQFFGPGTRLTVL.

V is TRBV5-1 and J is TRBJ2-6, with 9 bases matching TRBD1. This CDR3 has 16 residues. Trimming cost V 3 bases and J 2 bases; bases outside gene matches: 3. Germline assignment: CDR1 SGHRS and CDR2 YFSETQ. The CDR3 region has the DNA TGCGCCAGCAGCTCGGGACAGGGAGCTGGGGCCAACGTCCTGACTTTC. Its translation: CASSSGQGAGANVLTF.

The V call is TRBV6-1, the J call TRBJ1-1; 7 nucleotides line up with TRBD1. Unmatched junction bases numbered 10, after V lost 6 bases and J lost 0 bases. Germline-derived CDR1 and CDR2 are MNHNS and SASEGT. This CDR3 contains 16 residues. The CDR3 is CASREQGQWLNTEAFF. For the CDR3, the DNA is TGTGCCAGCAGAGAACAGGGACAGTGGTTGAACACTGAAGCTTTCTTT.

The CDR3 protein is CASSESSGRAVDTQYF. The CDR3 DNA reads TGTGCCAGCAGTGAATCTAGCGGGAGGGCCGTGGATACGCAGTATTTT. The gene calls are TRBV28 and TRBJ2-3; 12 positions agree with TRBD2. Germline CDR1 and CDR2: MDHEN and SYDVKM. The V gene end was trimmed by 5 bases and the J gene end by 6 bases; junction bases not matched to a gene: 9. This CDR3 spans 16 amino acids.

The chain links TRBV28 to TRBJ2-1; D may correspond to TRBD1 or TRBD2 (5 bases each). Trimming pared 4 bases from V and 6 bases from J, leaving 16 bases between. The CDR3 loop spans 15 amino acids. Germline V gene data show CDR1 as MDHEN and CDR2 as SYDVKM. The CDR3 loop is CASSYGGAPVNEQFF. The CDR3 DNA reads TGTGCCAGCAGTTATGGGGGAGCCCCAGTCAATGAGCAGTTCTTC. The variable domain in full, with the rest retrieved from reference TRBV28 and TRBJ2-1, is DVKVTQSSRYLVKRTGEKVFLECVQDMDHENMFWYRQDPGLGLRLIYFSYDVKMKEKGDIPEGYSVSREKKERFSLILESASTNQTSMYLCASSYGGAPVNEQFFGPGTRLTVL.

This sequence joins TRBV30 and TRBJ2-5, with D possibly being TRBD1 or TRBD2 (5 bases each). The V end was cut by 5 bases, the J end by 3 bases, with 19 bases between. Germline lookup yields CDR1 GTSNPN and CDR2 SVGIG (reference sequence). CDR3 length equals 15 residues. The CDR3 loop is CAWGKTMGVEETQYF. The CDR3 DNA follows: TGTGCCTGGGGTAAAACGATGGGGGTGGAAGAGACCCAGTACTTC.

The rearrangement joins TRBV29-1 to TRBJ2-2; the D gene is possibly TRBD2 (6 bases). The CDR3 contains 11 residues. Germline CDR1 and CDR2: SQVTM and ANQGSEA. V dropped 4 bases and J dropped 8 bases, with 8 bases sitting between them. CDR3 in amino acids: CSVGRGGELFF. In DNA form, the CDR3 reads TGCAGCGTTGGGCGGGGAGGGGAGCTGTTTTTT.

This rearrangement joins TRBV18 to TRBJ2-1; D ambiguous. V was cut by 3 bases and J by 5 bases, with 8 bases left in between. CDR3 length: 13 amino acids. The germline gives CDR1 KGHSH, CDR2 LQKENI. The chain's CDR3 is CASSPKSDNEQFF. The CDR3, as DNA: TGTGCCAGCTCACCCAAGAGCGACAATGAGCAGTTCTTC.

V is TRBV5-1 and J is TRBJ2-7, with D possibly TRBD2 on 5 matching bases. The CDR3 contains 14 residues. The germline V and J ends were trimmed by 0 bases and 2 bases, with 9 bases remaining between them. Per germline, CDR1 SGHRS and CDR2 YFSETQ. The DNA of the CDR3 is TGCGCCAGCAGCTTGGTCCCGGGGACCTACGAGCAGTACTTC. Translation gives CASSLVPGTYEQYF.

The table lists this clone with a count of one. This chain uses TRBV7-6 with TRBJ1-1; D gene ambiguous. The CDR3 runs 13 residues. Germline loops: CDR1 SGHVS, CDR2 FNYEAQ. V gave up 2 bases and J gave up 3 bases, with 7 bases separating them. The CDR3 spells CASSLQLHTEAFF. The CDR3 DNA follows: TGTGCCAGCAGCTTACAGCTCCACACTGAAGCTTTCTTT.

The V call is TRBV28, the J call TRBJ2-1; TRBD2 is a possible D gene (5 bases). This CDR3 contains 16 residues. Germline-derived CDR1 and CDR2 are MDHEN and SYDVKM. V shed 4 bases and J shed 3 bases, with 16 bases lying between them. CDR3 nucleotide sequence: TGTGCCAGCAGTTCTCGTTTCAGCGGAAACTACAATGAGCAGTTCTTC. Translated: CASSSRFSGNYNEQFF. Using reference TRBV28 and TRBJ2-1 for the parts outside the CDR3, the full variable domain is DVKVTQSSRYLVKRTGEKVFLECVQDMDHENMFWYRQDPGLGLRLIYFSYDVKMKEKGDIPEGYSVSREKKERFSLILESASTNQTSMYLCASSSRFSGNYNEQFFGPGTRLTVL.

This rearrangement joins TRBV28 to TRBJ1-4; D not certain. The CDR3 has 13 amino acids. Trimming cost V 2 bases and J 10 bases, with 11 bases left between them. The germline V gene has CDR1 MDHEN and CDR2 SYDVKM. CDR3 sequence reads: CASSLMVPGKLFF. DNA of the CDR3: TGTGCCAGCAGTTTAATGGTCCCGGGAAAACTGTTTTTT.

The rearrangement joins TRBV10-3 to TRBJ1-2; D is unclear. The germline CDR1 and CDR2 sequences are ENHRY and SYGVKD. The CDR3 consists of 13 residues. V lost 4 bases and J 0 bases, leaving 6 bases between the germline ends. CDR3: CAISGSANYGYTF. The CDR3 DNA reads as TGTGCCATCAGTGGGTCAGCTAACTATGGCTACACCTTC.

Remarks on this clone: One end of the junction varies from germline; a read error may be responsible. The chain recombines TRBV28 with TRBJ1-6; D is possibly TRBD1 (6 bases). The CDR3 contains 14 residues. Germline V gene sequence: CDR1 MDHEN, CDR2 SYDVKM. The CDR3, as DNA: TGTGCCAGCAGCCCACAATCCCTAGCGGGGGCGAATCTCTTT. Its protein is CASSPQSLAGANLF.

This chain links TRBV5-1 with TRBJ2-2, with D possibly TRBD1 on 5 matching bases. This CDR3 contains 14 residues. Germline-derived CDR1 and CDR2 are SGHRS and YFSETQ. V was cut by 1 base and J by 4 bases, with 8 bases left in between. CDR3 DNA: TGCGCCAGCAGCTTGCAGGGATCCACCGGGGAGCTGTTTTTT. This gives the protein CASSLQGSTGELFF.

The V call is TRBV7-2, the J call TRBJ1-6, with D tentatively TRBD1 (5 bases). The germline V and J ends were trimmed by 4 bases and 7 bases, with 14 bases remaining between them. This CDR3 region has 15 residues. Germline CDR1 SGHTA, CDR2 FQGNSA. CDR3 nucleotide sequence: TGTGCCAGCAGCTCCGGGACGACAGTAAATTCACCCCTCCACTTT. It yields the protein CASSSGTTVNSPLHF.